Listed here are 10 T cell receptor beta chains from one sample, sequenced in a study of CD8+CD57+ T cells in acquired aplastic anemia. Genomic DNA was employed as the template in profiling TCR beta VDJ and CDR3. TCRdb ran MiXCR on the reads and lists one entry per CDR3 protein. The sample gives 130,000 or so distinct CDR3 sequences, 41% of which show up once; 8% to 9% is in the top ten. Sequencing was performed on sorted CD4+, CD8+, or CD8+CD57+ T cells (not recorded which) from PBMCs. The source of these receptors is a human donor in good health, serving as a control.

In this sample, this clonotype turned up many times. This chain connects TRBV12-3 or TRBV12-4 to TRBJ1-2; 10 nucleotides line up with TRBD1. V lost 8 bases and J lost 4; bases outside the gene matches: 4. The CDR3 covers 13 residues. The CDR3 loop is CASDRGPGYGYTF. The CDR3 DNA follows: TGTGCCAGCGACAGGGGGCCTGGCTATGGCTACACCTTC.

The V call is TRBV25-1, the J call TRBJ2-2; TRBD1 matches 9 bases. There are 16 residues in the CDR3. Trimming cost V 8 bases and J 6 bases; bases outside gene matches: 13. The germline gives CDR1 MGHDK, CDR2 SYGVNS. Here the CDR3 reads CASGQTGGSLSGELFF. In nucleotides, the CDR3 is TGTGCCAGCGGTCAAACAGGGGGCTCCCTGTCCGGGGAGCTGTTTTTT.

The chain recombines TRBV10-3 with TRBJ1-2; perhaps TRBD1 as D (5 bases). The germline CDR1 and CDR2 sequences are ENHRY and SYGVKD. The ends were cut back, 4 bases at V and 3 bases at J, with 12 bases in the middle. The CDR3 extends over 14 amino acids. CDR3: CAISAIGEDYGYTF. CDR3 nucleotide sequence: TGTGCCATCAGTGCGATAGGGGAGGACTATGGCTACACCTTC.

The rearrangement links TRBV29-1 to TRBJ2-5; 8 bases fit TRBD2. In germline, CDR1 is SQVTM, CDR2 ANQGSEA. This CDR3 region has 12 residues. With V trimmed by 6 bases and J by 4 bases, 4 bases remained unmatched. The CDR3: CSVNLAGETQYF. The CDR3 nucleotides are TGCAGCGTGAATCTAGCGGGAGAGACCCAGTACTTC.

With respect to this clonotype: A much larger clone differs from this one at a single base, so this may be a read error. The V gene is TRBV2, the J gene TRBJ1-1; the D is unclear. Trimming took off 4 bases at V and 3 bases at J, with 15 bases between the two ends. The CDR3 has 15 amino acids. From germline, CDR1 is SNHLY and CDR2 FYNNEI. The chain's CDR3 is CASSGSPRSDTEAFF. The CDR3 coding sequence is TGTGCCAGCAGTGGATCGCCGCGGTCCGACACTGAAGCTTTCTTT.

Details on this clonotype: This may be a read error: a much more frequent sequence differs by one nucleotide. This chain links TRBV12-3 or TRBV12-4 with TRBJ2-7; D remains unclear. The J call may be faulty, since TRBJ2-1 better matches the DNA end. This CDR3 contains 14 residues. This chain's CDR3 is CASSLIHPYNEQFF. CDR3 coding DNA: TGTGCCAGCAGTTTAATCCACCCTTACAATGAGCAGTTCTTC.

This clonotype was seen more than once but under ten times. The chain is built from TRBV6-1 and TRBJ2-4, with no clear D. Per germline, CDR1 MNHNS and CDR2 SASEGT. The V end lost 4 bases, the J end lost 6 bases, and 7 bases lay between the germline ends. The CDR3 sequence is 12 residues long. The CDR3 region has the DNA TGTGCCAGCAGTGCACTTGGAAACATTCAGTACTTC. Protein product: CASSALGNIQYF.

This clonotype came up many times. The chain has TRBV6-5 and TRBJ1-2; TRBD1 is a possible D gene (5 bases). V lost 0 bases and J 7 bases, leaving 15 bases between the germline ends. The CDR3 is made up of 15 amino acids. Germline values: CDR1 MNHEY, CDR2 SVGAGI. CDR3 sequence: CASSYSMWGEAGYTF. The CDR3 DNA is TGTGCCAGCAGTTACTCGATGTGGGGGGAGGCTGGCTACACCTTC.

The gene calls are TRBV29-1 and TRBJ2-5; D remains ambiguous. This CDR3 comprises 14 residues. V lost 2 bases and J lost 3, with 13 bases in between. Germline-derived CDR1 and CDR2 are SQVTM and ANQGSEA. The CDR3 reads CSVEFHPWKETQYF. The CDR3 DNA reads TGCAGCGTTGAATTTCATCCTTGGAAAGAGACCCAGTACTTC.

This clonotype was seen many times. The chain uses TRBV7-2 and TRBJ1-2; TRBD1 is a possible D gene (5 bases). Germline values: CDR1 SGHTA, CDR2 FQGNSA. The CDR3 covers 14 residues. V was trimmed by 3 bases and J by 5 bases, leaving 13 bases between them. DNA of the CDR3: TGTGCCAGCAGCTTGGGGCAGGGAGGTTATGGCTACACCTTC. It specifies CASSLGQGGYGYTF.